The entry that follows covers one T cell receptor beta chain sequence. Its antigen is not known. Only in-frame clones appear in the TCRdb table, and some are missing; sequencing was by immunoSEQ multiplex PCR. Among about 49,000 clones listed, around nine tenths were seen once. The data belong to a study of cytomegalovirus exposure and HLA in healthy donors. Points from the study as a whole: Researchers catalogued about 160 TCR beta chains as cytomegalovirus-associated.

Germline CDR1 reads LNHNV; CDR2 reads YYDKDF (reference sequence). Trimming cost V 1 base and J 5 bases; bases outside gene matches: 7. The CDR3 covers 16 residues. The sequencing sample was made of PBMCs. The genes are TRBV15 and TRBJ1-4, with 7 positions matching TRBD1. The source of this sequence is a man younger than 30 in good health and CMV-seronegative. CDR3 in DNA: TGTGCCACCAGCAGAGGGCAGAGGGGGCCGAATGAAAAACTGTTTTTT. As protein: CATSRGQRGPNEKLFF.